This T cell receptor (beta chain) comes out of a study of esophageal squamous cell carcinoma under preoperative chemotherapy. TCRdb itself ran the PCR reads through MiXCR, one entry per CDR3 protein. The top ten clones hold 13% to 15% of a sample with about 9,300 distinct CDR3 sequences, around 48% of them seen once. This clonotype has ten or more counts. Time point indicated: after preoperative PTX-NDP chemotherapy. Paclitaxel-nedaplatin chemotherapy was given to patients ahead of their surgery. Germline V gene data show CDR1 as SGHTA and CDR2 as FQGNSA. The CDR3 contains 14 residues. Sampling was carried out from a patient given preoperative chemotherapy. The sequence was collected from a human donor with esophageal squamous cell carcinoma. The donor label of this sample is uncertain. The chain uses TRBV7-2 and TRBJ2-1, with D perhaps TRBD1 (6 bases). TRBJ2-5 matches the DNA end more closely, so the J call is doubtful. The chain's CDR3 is CASSLEQGGKTQYF. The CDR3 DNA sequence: TGTGCCAGCAGCTTGGAACAGGGTGGCAAGACCCAGTACTTC.